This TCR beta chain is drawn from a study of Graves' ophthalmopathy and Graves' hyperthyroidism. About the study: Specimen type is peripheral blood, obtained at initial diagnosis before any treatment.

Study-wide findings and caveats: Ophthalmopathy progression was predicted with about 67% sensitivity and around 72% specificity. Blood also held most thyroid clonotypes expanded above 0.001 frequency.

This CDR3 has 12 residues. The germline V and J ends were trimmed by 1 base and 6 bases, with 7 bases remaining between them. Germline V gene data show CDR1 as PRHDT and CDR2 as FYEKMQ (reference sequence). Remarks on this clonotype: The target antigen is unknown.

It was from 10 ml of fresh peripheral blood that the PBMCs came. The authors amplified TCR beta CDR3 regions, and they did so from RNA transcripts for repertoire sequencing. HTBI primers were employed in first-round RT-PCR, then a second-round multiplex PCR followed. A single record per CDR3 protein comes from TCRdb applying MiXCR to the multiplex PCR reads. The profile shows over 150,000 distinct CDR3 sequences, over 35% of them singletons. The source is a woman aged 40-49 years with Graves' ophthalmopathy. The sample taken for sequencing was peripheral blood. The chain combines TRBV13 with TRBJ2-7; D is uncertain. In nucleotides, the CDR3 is TGTGCCAGCAGCTTAGCAGGCTGCGAGCAGTACTTC. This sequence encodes CASSLAGCEQYF.